These 10 T cell receptor beta chains came from one sample sequenced in a study of T cell repertoires in cytomegalovirus infection. Each CDR3 protein is one row after TCRdb ran MiXCR on the reads. The sample carries roughly 250,000 distinct CDR3 sequences, roughly an eighth recorded once. The specimen was PBMCs. The receptors come from a human donor in good health (CMV status not recorded). Some clones in this sample may be carry-over from other donors' samples.

This clonotype has more than one count but fewer than ten. In nucleotides, the CDR3 is TGCAGCGCCTGGACAGGGGCGAACACTGAAGCTTTCTTT. Protein sequence: CSAWTGANTEAFF. The chain links TRBV29-1 to TRBJ1-1; 9 nucleotides align to TRBD1. Trimming took 7 bases from V and 1 from J; bases not matched to a gene: 4. The CDR3 spans 13 residues. Germline CDR1 reads SQVTM; CDR2 reads ANQGSEA.

The sample holds many counts of this clonotype. CDR3: CASSQAQDNEQFF. Here the CDR3 DNA reads TGTGCCAGCAGCCAAGCCCAGGATAATGAGCAGTTCTTC. The V call is TRBV4-2, the J call TRBJ2-1, with no clear D. This CDR3 has 13 amino acids. V lost 1 base and J lost 7, with 8 bases in between. Germline V gene sequence: CDR1 LGHNA, CDR2 YNFKEQ.

This clonotype was counted ten times or more. The rearrangement uses TRBV6-5 and TRBJ2-6; D remains ambiguous. The CDR3 totals 15 residues. The germline V and J ends were trimmed by 0 bases and 0 bases, with 3 bases remaining between them. CDR1 MNHEY and CDR2 SVGAGI come from the germline V gene. The CDR3 DNA sequence: TGTGCCAGCAGTTACTCCAACTCTGGGGCCAACGTCCTGACTTTC. Translated: CASSYSNSGANVLTF.

With respect to this clonotype: A much larger clone differs by one base, so this may be a read error. The chain couples TRBV28 to TRBJ1-1, with D possibly TRBD1 on 5 matching bases. Germline CDR1 is MDHEN and CDR2 is SYDVKM. This CDR3 is built from 16 residues. The CDR3 DNA follows: TGTGCCAGCAGTTTCCCTGGGGGGGGGATCGGGACTGAAGCTTTGTTT. Translation gives CASSFPGGGIGTEALF.

Ten or more counts support this clonotype. V gene TRBV11-3 combines with J gene TRBJ1-1, with 8 bases aligning to TRBD1. The CDR3 runs 12 residues. CDR1 SGHNT and CDR2 YENEEA come from the germline V gene. Trimming cost V 4 bases and J 10 bases; bases outside gene matches: 5. The CDR3 loop is CASSSGQGVAFF. CDR3 nucleotide sequence: TGTGCCAGCAGCTCAGGACAGGGCGTAGCTTTCTTT.

This clonotype has a count of ten or more. This chain uses TRBV7-2 with TRBJ1-6, with unresolved D. This CDR3 region has 15 residues. Germline CDR1 reads SGHTA; CDR2 reads FQGNSA. With 2 bases removed from V and 7 bases from J, the gap between germline ends came to 12 bases. CDR3 bases: TGTGCCAGCAGCTTACAGCCCAATGCGAATTCACCCCTCCACTTT. Its translation is CASSLQPNANSPLHF.

This clonotype was recorded at least ten times. The gene calls are TRBV7-2 and TRBJ2-3; perhaps TRBD1 as D (6 bases). Germline V gene data show CDR1 as SGHTA and CDR2 as FQGNSA. The CDR3 has 15 residues. Trimming left V 0 bases short and J 5 bases short, with 12 bases between. The CDR3 here is CASSLALTGLDTQYF. CDR3 coding DNA: TGTGCCAGCAGCTTAGCGCTAACAGGGTTAGATACGCAGTATTTT.

At least ten counts were recorded for this clonotype. The chain recombines TRBV7-9 with TRBJ1-5, with D possibly being TRBD1 (5 bases). Deletions cut 5 bases from V and 1 base from J, with 12 bases between. Germline values: CDR1 SEHNR, CDR2 FQNEAQ (reference sequence). This CDR3 has 15 amino acids. CDR3 protein: CASSQGPWSNQPQHF. The DNA for the CDR3 is TGTGCCAGCAGCCAGGGTCCTTGGAGCAATCAGCCCCAGCATTTT.

This clonotype showed up just a few times. CDR3 protein: CASSTWTGYGYTF. CDR3 DNA: TGTGCCAGCAGTACGTGGACAGGTTATGGCTACACCTTC. This rearrangement joins TRBV6-2 or TRBV6-3 to TRBJ1-2; 7 bases align to TRBD1. The CDR3 loop spans 13 amino acids. The ends lost 5 bases at V and 5 bases at J; junction bases unmatched: 5. The germline gives CDR1 MNHEY, CDR2 SVGEGT.

This clonotype was counted at least ten times. The chain is built from TRBV12-3 or TRBV12-4 and TRBJ1-6; a weak D match, TRBD1 (5 bases). Trimming took off 5 bases at V and 0 bases at J, with 14 bases between the two ends. The CDR3 covers 17 residues. The CDR3 loop is CASSPTGTGSYNSPLHF. DNA of the CDR3: TGTGCCAGCAGTCCTACCGGGACGGGCTCCTATAATTCACCCCTCCACTTT.